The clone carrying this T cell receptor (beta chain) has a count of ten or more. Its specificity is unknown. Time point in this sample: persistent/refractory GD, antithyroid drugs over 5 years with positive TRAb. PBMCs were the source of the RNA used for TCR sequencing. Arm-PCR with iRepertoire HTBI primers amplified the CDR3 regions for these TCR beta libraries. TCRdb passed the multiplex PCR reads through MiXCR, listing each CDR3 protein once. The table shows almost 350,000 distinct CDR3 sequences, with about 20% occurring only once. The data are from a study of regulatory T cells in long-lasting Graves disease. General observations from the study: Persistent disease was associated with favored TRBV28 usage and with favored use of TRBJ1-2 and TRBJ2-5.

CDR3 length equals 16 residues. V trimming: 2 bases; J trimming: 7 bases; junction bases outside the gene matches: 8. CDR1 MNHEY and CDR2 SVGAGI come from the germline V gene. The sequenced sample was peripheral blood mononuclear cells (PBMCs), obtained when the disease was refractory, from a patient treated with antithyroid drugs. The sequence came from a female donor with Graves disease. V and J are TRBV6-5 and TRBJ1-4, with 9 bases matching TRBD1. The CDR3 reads CASSYTSGTGTEKLFF. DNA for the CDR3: TGTGCCAGCAGTTACACCTCCGGGACAGGGACTGAAAAACTGTTTTTT.